Each of the 22 T cell receptor beta chains below was sequenced from the same sample in a study of control samples from healthy donors and cancer patients. Libraries were prepared by immunoSEQ multiplex PCR; TCRdb keeps only in-frame clonotypes and omits some of them. The repertoire has about 110,000 clones, roughly 79% of them found once; the top ten carry approximately 6.7%. The specimen sequenced was blood. Source of these receptors: a man aged 18 to 30 in good health.

V usage is TRBV6-2 or TRBV6-3 and J usage is TRBJ1-1, with no clear D. Germline V gene lookup returns CDR1 MNHEY and CDR2 SVGEGT. The CDR3 is 13 amino acids. V lost 2 bases to trimming and J lost 5 bases, with 9 bases between them. The CDR3 spells CASSYVPRTEAFF. The CDR3 DNA reads TGTGCCAGCAGTTACGTCCCAAGGACTGAAGCTTTCTTT.

The chain combines TRBV5-8 with TRBJ1-2; D gene unclear. The V end was cut by 3 bases, the J end by 12 bases, with 9 bases between. Germline V gene lookup returns CDR1 SGHTS and CDR2 YDEGEE. This CDR3 has 10 residues. The chain's CDR3 is CASSSAGDTF. The CDR3, as DNA: TGTGCCAGCAGCTCGGCGGGCGACACCTTC.

The chain employs TRBV27 and TRBJ1-1; D ambiguous. The CDR3 covers 13 residues. Germline V CDR1 and CDR2: MNHEY, SMNVEV (reference sequence). V lost 3 bases to trimming and J lost 4 bases, with 9 bases between them. The CDR3 spells CASSFSGFTEAFF. CDR3 nucleotide sequence: TGTGCCAGCAGTTTTTCCGGATTCACTGAAGCTTTCTTT.

V gene TRBV5-6 combines with J gene TRBJ2-5; D may be TRBD1 (6 bases). V dropped 4 bases and J dropped 4 bases, with 17 bases sitting between them. The CDR3 spans 15 residues. The germline CDR1 and CDR2 sequences are SGHDT and YYEEEE. The CDR3 DNA reads as TGTGCCAGCAGCGAGGAAGGACAGCTAAGAGAGACCCAGTACTTC. Translated, it gives CASSEEGQLRETQYF.

The genes are TRBV29-1 and TRBJ2-5; no definite D call. V was pared by 4 bases and J by 1 base, with 7 bases between. This CDR3 region has 12 residues. Germline V gives CDR1 SQVTM, CDR2 ANQGSEA. This CDR3 reads CSVVTVQETQYF. CDR3 DNA: TGCAGCGTTGTGACGGTCCAAGAGACCCAGTACTTC.

The V call is TRBV7-6, the J call TRBJ1-1; 9 bases align to TRBD1. The CDR3 sequence is 16 residues long. CDR1 and CDR2 (germline): SGHVS, FNYEAQ. The V gene end was trimmed by 3 bases and the J gene end by 4 bases; junction bases not matched to a gene: 9. The CDR3 loop is CASSLQGQGTGTEAFF. Written as DNA, the CDR3 is TGTGCCAGCAGCTTGCAGGGACAGGGAACGGGCACTGAAGCTTTCTTT. The entire variable domain, with the rest obtained from reference TRBV7-6 and TRBJ1-1, is as follows: GAGVSQSPRYKVTKRGQDVALRCDPISGHVSLYWYRQALGQGPEFLTYFNYEAQQDKSGLPNDRFSAERPEGSISTLTIQRTEQRDSAMYRCASSLQGQGTGTEAFFGQGTRLTVV.

This clone came up once. V usage is TRBV5-6 and J usage is TRBJ1-3; D not certain. Germline V gene lookup returns CDR1 SGHDT and CDR2 YYEEEE. The CDR3 covers 16 residues. The ends were cut back, 3 bases at V and 0 bases at J, with 13 bases in the middle. The CDR3 nucleotides read TGTGCCAGCAGCTCCATCGAGGTCTTCTCTGGAAACACCATATATTTT. Protein sequence: CASSSIEVFSGNTIYF.

The chain is built from TRBV4-2 and TRBJ2-1; no clear D. V lost 3 bases, J lost 0 bases, and 12 bases lay in between. Germline CDR1 is LGHNA and CDR2 is YNFKEQ. This CDR3 contains 16 residues. CDR3 amino acids: CASSQMSRSSYNEQFF. The DNA for the CDR3 is TGTGCCAGCAGCCAGATGAGCCGTTCCTCCTACAATGAGCAGTTCTTC.

This clone was detected only a few times. The J gene is TRBJ1-2, the V gene TRBV7-9; 8 bases match TRBD1. With V trimmed by 5 bases and J by 1 base, 6 bases remained unmatched. The CDR3 length is 15 residues. From germline, CDR1 is SEHNR and CDR2 FQNEAQ (reference sequence). The CDR3 spells CASSQRDRLNYGYTF. The CDR3 DNA is TGTGCCAGCAGCCAACGGGACAGGCTTAACTATGGCTACACCTTC.

V and J are TRBV4-3 and TRBJ2-1; 7 positions match TRBD1. J was trimmed by 7 bases and V by 4 bases; bases with no gene match: 7. The CDR3 sequence is 14 residues long. The V gene's germline CDR1 is LGHNA and CDR2 YSLEER. CDR3 nucleotide sequence: TGCGCCAGCAGCCTAAGGACAGGCCTGAATGAGCAGTTCTTC. The encoded protein is CASSLRTGLNEQFF.

This clone was observed a few times. V gene TRBV18 combines with J gene TRBJ1-1; TRBD1 matches at 9 bases. Germline V lookup: CDR1 KGHSH, CDR2 LQKENI. Trimming at V came to 3 bases and at J to 1 base, leaving 6 bases not matched to a gene. The CDR3 totals 16 residues. The CDR3 is CASSPRDRAGNTEAFF. DNA for the CDR3: TGTGCCAGCTCACCCCGGGACAGGGCTGGGAACACTGAAGCTTTCTTT.

This clone was observed a few times. The genes are TRBV3-1 (or the pseudogene TRBV3-2) and TRBJ2-5; 7 nucleotides align to TRBD1. Germline CDR1 reads LGHDT; CDR2 reads YNNKEL (reference sequence). CDR3 length: 15 amino acids. With 4 bases clipped from V and 1 base from J, the junction kept 6 bases outside the gene matches. The CDR3 DNA reads TGTGCCAGCAGCCCTAGGGGGCTATCCCAAGAGACCCAGTACTTC. Translated: CASSPRGLSQETQYF.

The chain uses TRBV5-4 and TRBJ2-5; no clear D gene. V lost 0 bases, J lost 4 bases, and 13 bases lay in between. CDR1 and CDR2 (germline): SGHNT, YYREEE (reference sequence). The CDR3 has 15 residues. DNA of the CDR3: TGTGCCAGCAGCTTGGTACCGGGTCCAGGAGAGACCCAGTACTTC. Translating gives CASSLVPGPGETQYF.

The V call is TRBV5-1, the J call TRBJ2-1; 10 bases are shared with TRBD2. Trimming took 0 bases from V and 7 from J; bases not matched to a gene: 7. Germline V gene data show CDR1 as SGHRS and CDR2 as YFSETQ. This CDR3 comprises 16 residues. The CDR3 nucleotides are TGCGCCAGCAGCTTGGCCGGGACTAGCGTAGGTAATGAGCAGTTCTTC. It yields the protein CASSLAGTSVGNEQFF.

This chain connects TRBV9 to TRBJ2-1; D might be TRBD2 (6 bases). Per germline, CDR1 SGDLS and CDR2 YYNGEE. CDR3 length equals 16 residues. V lost 4 bases and J lost 12, with 26 bases in between. CDR3 sequence reads: CASSREIGGRDLGQFF. CDR3 sequence (DNA): TGTGCCAGCAGCCGTGAGATCGGGGGTAGGGATTTGGGGCAGTTCTTC.

The chain is built from TRBV24-1 and TRBJ2-1, with D perhaps assigned TRBD1 or TRBD2 (5 bases each). The CDR3 consists of 16 residues. Per the germline V gene, CDR1 is KGHDR and CDR2 is SFDVKD. V dropped 7 bases and J dropped 4 bases, with 19 bases sitting between them. CDR3 in amino acids: CATSGTGSRGYNEQFF. The DNA of the CDR3 is TGTGCCACCAGCGGAACGGGGTCAAGGGGATACAATGAGCAGTTCTTC.

The chain combines TRBV19 with TRBJ2-3; 8 bases are a match to TRBD1. V lost 5 bases, J lost 5 bases, and 12 bases stayed unmatched. The CDR3 spans 16 residues. Germline loops: CDR1 LNHDA, CDR2 SQIVND (reference sequence). CDR3 nucleotide sequence: TGTGCCAGTAGTCCGAACAGGGGGTCTACAAGAGATACGCAGTATTTT. This codes for CASSPNRGSTRDTQYF.

The chain couples TRBV28 to TRBJ2-7, with 8 positions matching TRBD1. Germline CDR1 reads MDHEN; CDR2 reads SYDVKM. V shed 2 bases, J shed 0 bases, and the junction held 3 bases outside the gene matches. The CDR3 has 15 amino acids. Here the CDR3 DNA reads TGTGCCAGCAGTTTAGGGGGACAGGACTCCTACGAGCAGTACTTC. This translates into CASSLGGQDSYEQYF.

V gene TRBV30 combines with J gene TRBJ1-1; 8 bases match TRBD1. The CDR3 has 14 amino acids. V shed 0 bases, J shed 3 bases, and the junction held 3 bases outside the gene matches. Germline V gene sequence: CDR1 GTSNPN, CDR2 SVGIG (reference sequence). CDR3 in amino acids: CAWSVGQGHTEAFF. DNA for the CDR3: TGTGCCTGGAGTGTCGGACAGGGACACACTGAAGCTTTCTTT.

The rearrangement links TRBV30 to TRBJ1-6; 8 positions match TRBD1. This CDR3 has 15 residues. V shed 2 bases and J 9 bases; nucleotides not matched to a gene: 9. Germline CDR1 GTSNPN, CDR2 SVGIG (reference sequence). The CDR3 DNA sequence: TGTGCCTGGAGTCCGATAGACAGGGGAGGTTCACCCCTCCACTTT. Protein sequence: CAWSPIDRGGSPLHF.

This chain joins TRBV7-9 and TRBJ2-4; 9 bases are a match to TRBD2. In germline, CDR1 is SEHNR, CDR2 FQNEAQ (reference sequence). V gave up 5 bases and J gave up 6 bases; unmatched junction bases: 14. This CDR3 is 17 amino acids long. The CDR3 bases are TGTGCCAGCAGCCCCACTCTTGCGGGGGGGCTTTCAAACATTCAGTACTTC. Its translation is CASSPTLAGGLSNIQYF.

This clone was seen only a few times. The chain links TRBV7-9 to TRBJ1-4, with TRBD1 matching over 10 bases. This CDR3 region has 16 residues. Germline CDR1 reads SEHNR; CDR2 reads FQNEAQ (reference sequence). V trimming: 4 bases; J trimming: 8 bases; junction bases outside the gene matches: 10. The CDR3 coding sequence is TGTGCCAGCAGCTCCCGTACGACAGGGGGCTGGGAAAAACTGTTTTTT. This encodes CASSSRTTGGWEKLFF.